The rows below give T cell receptor beta chains drawn from one sample of a study of response to subunit inactivated influenza vaccine. TCRdb recomputed calls from the RT-PCR reads with MiXCR, one row per CDR3 protein. The sample shows approximately 490,000 distinct CDR3 sequences, roughly 7.9% of them seen only once. The source was PBMCs from blood, collected around 25 months after vaccination. The source is a man between 50 and 75 years old who received an inactivated influenza vaccine. The CDR3 runs from the conserved cysteine through the conserved F or W. D genes are given only for firm matches. Clone size is stated in some rows and not others, as once, few, many or a class when expanded.

d_call j_call clone_size v_call cdr3_nt cdr3_aa
TRBD1 TRBJ1-1 . TRBV5-1 TGCGCCAGCAGCTTGGAGGAGGGGGCCACTGAAGCTTTCTTT CASSLEEGATEAFF
TRBD1 TRBJ2-4 . TRBV5-1 TGCGCCAGCAGCCTGGGACAGGGGGTAAACATTCAGTACTTC CASSLGQGVNIQYF
TRBD1 TRBJ1-1 few TRBV20-1 TGCAGTGCTAAGGAGCAGGGGACAGGGAGTCGGACTGAAGCTTTCTTT CSAKEQGTGSRTEAFF
. TRBJ2-5 . TRBV29-1 TGCAGCGTTGAGGAATCTGGGGGGAGGTGGCAAGAGACCCAGTACTTC CSVEESGGRWQETQYF
. TRBJ2-7 . TRBV20-1 TGCAGTGCTAGAGCTGGCCCAGAAAGCTCCTACGAGCAGTACTTC CSARAGPESSYEQYF
. TRBJ2-5 few TRBV5-1 TGCGCCAGCAGGCCAGGGGAAGAGACCCAGTACTTC CASRPGEETQYF
. TRBJ1-5 many TRBV27 TGTGCCAGCAGTTTCGTGGGCAATCAGCCCCAGCATTTT CASSFVGNQPQHF
TRBD1 TRBJ2-7 . TRBV7-6 TGTGCCAGCAGCTATAGGGACAGGGGGCACGAGCAGTACTTC CASSYRDRGHEQYF
TRBD2 TRBJ2-5 few TRBV20-1 TGCAGTGCTAGCCCGGGAGGGGTACAAGAGACCCAGTACTTC CSASPGGVQETQYF
. TRBJ2-7 . TRBV6-1 TGTGCCAGCAGCCTTATGCCTCCCTACGAGCAGTACTTC CASSLMPPYEQYF
TRBD2 TRBJ2-1 few TRBV27 TGTGCCAGCAGTCCTTTGATTAGCGGGTCCTACAATGAGCAGTTCTTC CASSPLISGSYNEQFF
. TRBJ2-3 . TRBV29-1 TGCAGCGTTGAAGCTAGCCCAGATACGCAGTATTTT CSVEASPDTQYF
TRBD1 TRBJ1-1 few TRBV3-1 TGTGCCAGCAGCCAAGGGACAGGGCTGAACACTGAAGCTTTCTTT CASSQGTGLNTEAFF
TRBD2 TRBJ2-1 once TRBV5-6 TGTGCCAGCAGCTCGATCGGGACTAGCGGGTGGAATGAGCAGTTCTTC CASSSIGTSGWNEQFF
TRBD1 TRBJ2-7 few TRBV3-1 TGTGCCAGCAGCCAACCAGGACAGGGCACCGAGCAGTACTTC CASSQPGQGTEQYF
TRBD2 TRBJ2-7 many TRBV7-2 TGTGCCAGCAGCCCCTCCGGGACTAGCATGTACGAGCAGTACTTC CASSPSGTSMYEQYF
TRBD2 TRBJ2-3 . TRBV4-2 TGTGCCAGCAGCCAAGTAATGGGTCTAGCGGGAGGCCACTATCGCACAGATACGCAGTATTTT CASSQVMGLAGGHYRTDTQYF
. TRBJ2-1 few TRBV20-1 TGCAGTGCTGGGGGGGGCAGGCAAAGGAATGAGCAGTTCTTC CSAGGGRQRNEQFF
TRBD1 TRBJ2-7 . TRBV2 TGTGCCAGCAGTGATACAGGGGCGGCTTGGGAGCAGTACTTC CASSDTGAAWEQYF
TRBD1 TRBJ2-4 few TRBV6-2/TRBV6-3 TGTGCCAGCGGACGGGACAGGGGGGCCAAAAACATTCAGTACTTC CASGRDRGAKNIQYF
. TRBJ2-1 . TRBV12-3/TRBV12-4 TGTGCCAGCAGGTTGGGGTACGCGGGGGAGCAGTTCTTC CASRLGYAGEQFF
. TRBJ2-2 many TRBV10-3 TGTGCCATCAGTGCGGGAGCGAACACCGGGGAGCTGTTTTTT CAISAGANTGELFF
TRBD1 TRBJ2-2 . TRBV4-3 TGCGCCAGCAGCCGAGGGGCTCTGGGACAGTTCACCGGGGAGCTGTTTTTT CASSRGALGQFTGELFF
. TRBJ1-5 many TRBV15 TGTGCCACCAGCAGACAGTTAGGCAATCAGCCCCAGCATTTT CATSRQLGNQPQHF
TRBD1 TRBJ1-4 few TRBV11-2 TGTGCCAGCAGCGATGGACAGGGGGCGACTAATGAAAAACTGTTTTTT CASSDGQGATNEKLFF
. TRBJ1-6 . TRBV7-2 TGTGCCAGCAGCCCATCAGGGAAGAATTCACCCCTCCACTTT CASSPSGKNSPLHF
. TRBJ1-2 few TRBV11-2 TGTGCCAGCTTTTTTGGAGGAGACTCTAACTATGGCTACACCTTC CASFFGGDSNYGYTF
. TRBJ2-4 few TRBV6-5 TGTGCCAGCAGTTACAGGGTTACTTCCAAAAACATTCAGTACTTC CASSYRVTSKNIQYF
. TRBJ1-5 . TRBV28 TGTGCCAGCAGTTCTACGACTCTCCGAGGGCAGCCCCAGCATTTT CASSSTTLRGQPQHF
. TRBJ2-1 . TRBV4-3 TGCGCCAGCAGCCAAGGGACCGGGTTAAACAATGAGCAGTTCTTC CASSQGTGLNNEQFF
TRBD2 TRBJ2-7 many TRBV20-1 TGCAGTGCTAGTCCGGGAGGGACGGGAAGCGAGCAGTACTTC CSASPGGTGSEQYF
. TRBJ2-3 few TRBV27 TGTGCCAGCAGTTCCCTGACATTTAGCACAGATACGCAGTATTTT CASSSLTFSTDTQYF
. TRBJ2-1 few TRBV7-9 TGTGCCAGCAGCTTAAAGAACAGGGGGGGGGCCAATGAGCAGTTCTTC CASSLKNRGGANEQFF
TRBD2 TRBJ2-1 many TRBV6-2/TRBV6-3 TGTGCCAGCAGTTATTCGGGGGGGTCCTACAATGAGCAGTTCTTC CASSYSGGSYNEQFF